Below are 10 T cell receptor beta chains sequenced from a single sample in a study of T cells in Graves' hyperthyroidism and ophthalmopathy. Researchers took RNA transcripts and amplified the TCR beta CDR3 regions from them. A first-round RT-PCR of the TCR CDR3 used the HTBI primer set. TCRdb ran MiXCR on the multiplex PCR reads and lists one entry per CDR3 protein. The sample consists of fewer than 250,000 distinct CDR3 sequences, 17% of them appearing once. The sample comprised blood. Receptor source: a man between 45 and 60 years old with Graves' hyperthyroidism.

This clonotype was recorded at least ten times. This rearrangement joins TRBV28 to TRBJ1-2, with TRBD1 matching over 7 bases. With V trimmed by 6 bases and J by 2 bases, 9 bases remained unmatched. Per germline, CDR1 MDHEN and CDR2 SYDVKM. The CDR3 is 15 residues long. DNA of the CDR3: TGTGCCAGCAGCCCACCAGGGACAGCCAACTATGGCTACACCTTC. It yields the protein CASSPPGTANYGYTF.

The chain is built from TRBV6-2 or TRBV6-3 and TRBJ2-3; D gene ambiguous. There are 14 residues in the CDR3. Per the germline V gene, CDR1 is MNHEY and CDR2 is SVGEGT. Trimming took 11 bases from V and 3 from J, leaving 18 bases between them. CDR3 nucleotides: TGTGCCTCCCGGCGACGAGAAGGGACAGATACGCAGTATTTT. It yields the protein CASRRREGTDTQYF.

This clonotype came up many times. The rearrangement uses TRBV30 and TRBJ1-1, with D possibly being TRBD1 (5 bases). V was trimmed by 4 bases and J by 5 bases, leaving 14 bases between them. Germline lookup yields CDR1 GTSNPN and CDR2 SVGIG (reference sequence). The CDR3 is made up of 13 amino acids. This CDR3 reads CAWNRWGETEAFF. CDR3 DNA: TGTGCCTGGAATCGTTGGGGGGAGACTGAAGCTTTCTTT.

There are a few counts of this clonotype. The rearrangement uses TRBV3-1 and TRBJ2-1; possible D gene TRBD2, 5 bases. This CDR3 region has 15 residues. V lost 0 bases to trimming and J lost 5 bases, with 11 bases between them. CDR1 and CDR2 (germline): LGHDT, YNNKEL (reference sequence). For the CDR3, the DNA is TGTGCCAGCAGCCAAGATCTGAGGGTAAACAATGAGCAGTTCTTC. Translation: CASSQDLRVNNEQFF.

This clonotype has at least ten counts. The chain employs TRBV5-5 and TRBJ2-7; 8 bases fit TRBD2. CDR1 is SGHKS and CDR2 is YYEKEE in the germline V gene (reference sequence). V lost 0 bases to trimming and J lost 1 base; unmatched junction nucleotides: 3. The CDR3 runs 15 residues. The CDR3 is CASSLELAVSYEQYF. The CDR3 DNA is TGTGCCAGCAGCTTGGAACTAGCGGTTTCCTACGAGCAGTACTTC.

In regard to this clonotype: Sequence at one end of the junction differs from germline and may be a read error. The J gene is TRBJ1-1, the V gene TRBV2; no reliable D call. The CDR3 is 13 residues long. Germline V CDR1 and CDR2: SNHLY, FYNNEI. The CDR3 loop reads CAISLGMNTAAFF. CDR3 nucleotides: TGTGCCATCAGTTTGGGGATGAACACTGCAGCTTTCTTT. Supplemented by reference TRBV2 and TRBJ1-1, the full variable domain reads EPEVTQTPSHQVTQMGQEVILRCVPISNHLYFYWYRQILGQKVEFLVSFYNNEISEKSEIFDDQFSVERPDGSNFTLKIRSTKLEDSAMYFCAISLGMNTAAFFGQGTRLTVV.

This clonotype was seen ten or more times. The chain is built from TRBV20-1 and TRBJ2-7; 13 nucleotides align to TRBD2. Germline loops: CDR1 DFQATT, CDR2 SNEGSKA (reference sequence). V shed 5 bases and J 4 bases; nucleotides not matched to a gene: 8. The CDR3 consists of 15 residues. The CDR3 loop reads CSADPGLAGYYEQYF. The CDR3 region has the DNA TGCAGTGCTGACCCGGGACTAGCGGGATATTACGAGCAGTACTTC.

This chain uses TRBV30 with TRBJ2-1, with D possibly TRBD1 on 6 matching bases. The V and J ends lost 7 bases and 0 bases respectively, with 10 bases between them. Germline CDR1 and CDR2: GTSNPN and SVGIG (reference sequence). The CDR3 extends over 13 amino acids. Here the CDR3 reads CALRDTSYNEQFF. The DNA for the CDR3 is TGTGCCTTACGGGACACCTCCTACAATGAGCAGTTCTTC.

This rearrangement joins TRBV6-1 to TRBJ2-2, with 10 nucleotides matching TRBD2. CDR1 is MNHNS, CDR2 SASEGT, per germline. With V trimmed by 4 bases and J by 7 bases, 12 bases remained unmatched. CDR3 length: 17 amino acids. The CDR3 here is CASSAGLAGVYVGELFF. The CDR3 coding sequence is TGTGCCAGCAGTGCTGGGCTAGCGGGGGTATATGTCGGGGAGCTGTTTTTT.

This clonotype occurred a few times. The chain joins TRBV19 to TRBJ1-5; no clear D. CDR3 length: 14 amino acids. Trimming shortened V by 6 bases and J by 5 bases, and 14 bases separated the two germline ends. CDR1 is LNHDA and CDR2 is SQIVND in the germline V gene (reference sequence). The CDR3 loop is CASRLPHGDQPQHF. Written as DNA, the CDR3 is TGTGCCAGTAGGTTACCACATGGGGATCAGCCCCAGCATTTT.